Presented here are 27 T cell receptor beta chains from one specimen sequenced in a study of identical twins. TCRdb ran MiXCR on the 5' RACE reads and lists one entry per CDR3 protein. This table holds around 1.7 million distinct CDR3 sequences, 32% found once. The sequencing input was cord blood. The receptors come from a newborn girl in good health.

This chain uses TRBV29-1 with TRBJ2-4; 9 bases align to TRBD1. Near its end, the DNA agrees better with TRBJ2-7, so the J call may be wrong. The CDR3 runs to 14 residues. Germline CDR1 and CDR2: SQVTM and ANQGSEA. CDR3: CSVAPGQGYYEQYF. The CDR3 nucleotides read TGCAGCGTGGCACCGGGACAGGGATATTACGAGCAGTACTTC.

V gene TRBV29-1 combines with J gene TRBJ1-1; 7 bases map to TRBD1. J gave up 4 bases and V 8 bases, and 10 bases lay outside the gene matches. CDR3 length: 13 residues. Looked up from germline, CDR1 is SQVTM and CDR2 is ANQGSEA. The CDR3 nucleotides read TGCAGCAACACTAGGGGGCTGGGCACTGAAGCTTTCTTT. Amino acid sequence: CSNTRGLGTEAFF.

The V and J genes are TRBV15 and TRBJ2-7; D tentatively fits TRBD1 or TRBD2 (6 bases each). Trimming removed 0 bases at V and 1 base at J, with 25 bases between. This CDR3 contains 20 residues. Germline V lookup: CDR1 LNHNV, CDR2 YYDKDF (reference sequence). The CDR3 nucleotides read TGTGCCACCAGCAGAGATGCGGGACACGACCCTAAGGGGATTTCCTACGAGCAGTACTTC. Its protein product is CATSRDAGHDPKGISYEQYF. The entire variable domain, with the rest obtained from reference TRBV15 and TRBJ2-7, is as follows: DAMVIQNPRYQVTQFGKPVTLSCSQTLNHNVMYWYQQKSSQAPKLLFHYYDKDFNNEADTPDNFQSRRPNTSFCFLDIRSPGLGDTAMYLCATSRDAGHDPKGISYEQYFGPGTRLTVT.

This chain uses TRBV12-3 or TRBV12-4 with TRBJ2-1; 9 bases line up with TRBD2. V trimming: 2 bases; J trimming: 4 bases; junction bases outside the gene matches: 9. The CDR3 spans 17 residues. The CDR3 DNA is TGTGCCAGCAGTTTAACTGGCGGGAGGGCCAAGTACAATGAGCAGTTCTTC. Amino acid sequence: CASSLTGGRAKYNEQFF.

This chain connects TRBV2 to TRBJ2-7; D possibly corresponds to TRBD2 (5 bases). Germline-derived CDR1 and CDR2 are SNHLY and FYNNEI. V dropped 7 bases and J dropped 0 bases, with 10 bases sitting between them. CDR3 length: 13 residues. The CDR3 region is CASTEEASYEQYF. The CDR3 DNA reads TGTGCCAGCACGGAGGAGGCCTCCTACGAGCAGTACTTC.

This CDR3 is CSAMGNTEAFF. The CDR3 nucleotides are TGCAGTGCTATGGGGAACACTGAAGCTTTCTTT. This chain uses TRBV20-1 with TRBJ1-1, with D uncertain. The germline CDR1 and CDR2 sequences are DFQATT and SNEGSKA (reference sequence). V was cut by 4 bases and J by 1 base, with 4 bases left in between. The CDR3 sequence is 11 residues long.

This clonotype has at least ten counts. The J gene is TRBJ2-3, the V gene TRBV9; D is perhaps TRBD2 (5 bases). The CDR3 runs to 16 residues. Trimming removed 1 base at V and 0 bases at J, with 12 bases between. The germline V gene has CDR1 SGDLS and CDR2 YYNGEE. The CDR3 loop is CASSVSSGTSTDTQYF. The CDR3 DNA sequence: TGTGCCAGCAGCGTATCAAGCGGAACCAGCACAGATACGCAGTATTTT.

V usage is TRBV20-1 and J usage is TRBJ2-7; the match to TRBD1 covers 8 bases. The CDR3 contains 13 residues. Germline trimming cut 3 bases from V and 5 bases from J; bases unmatched to any gene: 6. The V gene's germline CDR1 is DFQATT and CDR2 SNEGSKA (reference sequence). CDR3 nucleotides: TGCAGTGCTAGGGACAGGGCTTTAGACGAGCAGTACTTC. Protein sequence: CSARDRALDEQYF.

The chain employs TRBV20-1 and TRBJ2-1; D gene uncertain. V was trimmed by 6 bases and J by 6 bases, leaving 21 bases between them. Germline CDR1 DFQATT, CDR2 SNEGSKA (reference sequence). This CDR3 is built from 15 residues. The CDR3 sequence: CSAPPSLLHFNEQFF. In DNA form, the CDR3 reads TGCAGTGCACCCCCTAGTCTTCTACACTTCAATGAGCAGTTCTTC.

The chain has TRBV20-1 and TRBJ1-3; no clear D gene. V was trimmed by 0 bases and J by 3 bases, leaving 6 bases between them. The CDR3 loop spans 13 amino acids. Germline CDR1 is DFQATT and CDR2 is SNEGSKA (reference sequence). The DNA for the CDR3 is TGCAGTGCTAGAGATCTTAGTGGAAACACCATATATTTT. Amino acids: CSARDLSGNTIYF.

This chain links TRBV20-1 with TRBJ1-5; 7 bases align to TRBD1. Germline V lookup: CDR1 DFQATT, CDR2 SNEGSKA (reference sequence). The CDR3 contains 14 residues. The V and J ends lost 6 bases and 3 bases, in that order; junction bases with no gene match: 8. The CDR3 reads CSANRGGTNQPQHF. CDR3 nucleotides: TGCAGTGCCAACAGGGGCGGGACCAATCAGCCCCAGCATTTT.

At least ten counts were recorded for this clonotype. This chain links TRBV20-1 with TRBJ1-2; D unclear. There are 12 residues in the CDR3. V was shortened by 4 bases and J by 0 bases, with 6 bases between the two germline ends. Germline CDR1 and CDR2: DFQATT and SNEGSKA (reference sequence). The CDR3 loop reads CSAKAPNYGYTF. For the CDR3, the DNA is TGCAGTGCTAAGGCACCTAACTATGGCTACACCTTC.

This clonotype was observed at least ten times. The chain combines TRBV20-1 with TRBJ2-5; D gene ambiguous. CDR3 length equals 12 residues. Germline-derived CDR1 and CDR2 are DFQATT and SNEGSKA (reference sequence). V lost 4 bases, J lost 2 bases, and 8 bases lay in between. The CDR3 loop is CSATRAQETQYF. DNA of the CDR3: TGCAGTGCTACTAGAGCTCAAGAGACCCAGTACTTC.

This clonotype was counted between two and nine times. This chain links TRBV27 with TRBJ1-2; D not resolved. The V end was cut by 0 bases, the J end by 6 bases, with 11 bases between. CDR1 MNHEY and CDR2 SMNVEV come from the germline V gene (reference sequence). The CDR3 runs 14 residues. DNA of the CDR3: TGTGCCAGCAGTTTATCGGGTGTTAGGGATGGCTACACCTTC. This sequence encodes CASSLSGVRDGYTF.

The rearrangement joins TRBV24-1 to TRBJ2-3; TRBD1 matches at 10 bases. The CDR3 length is 18 residues. Trimming cost V 4 bases and J 5 bases; bases outside gene matches: 14. The germline V gene has CDR1 KGHDR and CDR2 SFDVKD. CDR3 region: CATSDQTAGTGVGDTQYF. DNA of the CDR3: TGTGCCACCAGTGACCAGACCGCCGGGACAGGGGTAGGAGATACGCAGTATTTT.

The gene calls are TRBV12-3 or TRBV12-4 and TRBJ2-5, with 9 nucleotides matching TRBD1. Trimming removed 7 bases from V and 11 bases from J; junction bases left unmatched: 14. The CDR3 length is 14 residues. The CDR3: CASTPGTGNNEQYF. The CDR3 bases are TGTGCCAGCACCCCCGGGACAGGGAATAATGAGCAGTACTTC.

This CDR3 reads CASSQGVLNTGELFF. DNA of the CDR3: TGTGCCAGCAGCCAAGGTGTACTGAACACCGGGGAGCTGTTTTTT. The chain has TRBV14 and TRBJ2-2, with D unresolved. Germline CDR1 reads SGHDN; CDR2 reads FVKESK. CDR3 length equals 15 residues. Trimming took 1 base from V and 1 from J, leaving 7 bases between them.

V is TRBV29-1 and J is TRBJ1-2, with 11 bases lining up with TRBD1. The CDR3 contains 12 residues. The ends lost 6 bases at V and 7 bases at J; junction bases unmatched: 4. Germline V gene sequence: CDR1 SQVTM, CDR2 ANQGSEA. In DNA, the CDR3 is TGCAGCGTCAGGACAGGGGGCTTTGGCTACACCTTC. As protein: CSVRTGGFGYTF.

This clonotype has more than one count but fewer than ten. J is TRBJ2-7 and V is TRBV28; D uncertain. V lost 1 base and J lost 2, with 18 bases in between. The CDR3 sequence is 17 residues long. Germline V CDR1 and CDR2: MDHEN, SYDVKM. This CDR3 is CASSLFVFGQAPYEQYF. CDR3 DNA: TGTGCCAGCAGTTTATTCGTTTTTGGGCAGGCGCCCTACGAGCAGTACTTC.

This clonotype has a handful of counts. The gene calls are TRBV5-1 and TRBJ2-7; weak D call: TRBD1 (6 bases). Trimming pared 4 bases from V and 3 bases from J, leaving 11 bases between. CDR3 length equals 13 residues. CDR1 SGHRS and CDR2 YFSETQ come from the germline V gene. Here the CDR3 reads CASSVGQFYEQYF. The CDR3 nucleotides read TGCGCCAGCAGCGTGGGACAATTCTACGAGCAGTACTTC.

The J gene is TRBJ2-4, the V gene TRBV12-3 or TRBV12-4, with no clear D. CDR3 length equals 15 residues. The V gene lost 4 bases and the J gene lost 2 bases, with 12 bases spanning the gap. CDR3 DNA sequence: TGTGCCAGCAGTTCAGGTAGCCTAACCAAAAACATTCAGTACTTC. It encodes CASSSGSLTKNIQYF.

The table lists this clonotype with a few counts. The CDR3, as DNA: TGTGCCAGCAGGTCCAGGGTTGCATATCAGGGCACTGAAGCTTTCTTT. Its protein product is CASRSRVAYQGTEAFF. The rearrangement joins TRBV2 to TRBJ1-1, with D possibly TRBD1 on 5 matching bases. The CDR3 spans 16 residues. CDR1 and CDR2 from the germline V gene are SNHLY and FYNNEI. The V and J ends lost 6 bases and 4 bases respectively, with 21 bases between them.

This chain uses TRBV29-1 with TRBJ2-5, with D perhaps assigned TRBD1 or TRBD2 (6 bases each). V was shortened by 2 bases and J by 11 bases, with 27 bases between the two germline ends. The CDR3 length is 16 residues. CDR1 is SQVTM and CDR2 is ANQGSEA in the germline V gene. This chain's CDR3 is CSVELGYRVGPGEQYF. CDR3 in DNA: TGCAGCGTTGAATTAGGCTACAGGGTAGGTCCGGGGGAGCAGTACTTC.

V usage is TRBV20-1 and J usage is TRBJ2-5; the match to TRBD2 covers 12 bases. The CDR3 sequence is 15 residues long. CDR1 DFQATT and CDR2 SNEGSKA come from the germline V gene (reference sequence). J was trimmed by 4 bases and V by 5 bases; bases with no gene match: 8. The CDR3 DNA is TGCAGTGCTCTAGAGGCTAGCGGGAGGGGAGAGACCCAGTACTTC. It is translated as CSALEASGRGETQYF.

This clonotype has only one observation. V gene TRBV29-1 combines with J gene TRBJ2-7; 8 nucleotides agree with TRBD1. The tail of the sequence fits TRBJ2-5 better, so the J call may be wrong. This CDR3 region has 14 residues. Germline values: CDR1 SQVTM, CDR2 ANQGSEA. CDR3 bases: TGCAGCGTTACGACGACAGGGGAGGAAGAGACCCAGTACTTC. It specifies CSVTTTGEEETQYF.

This clonotype was seen a handful of times. The V gene is TRBV6-5, the J gene TRBJ1-2; perhaps TRBD1 as D (6 bases). The length of the CDR3 is 14 residues. Trimming pared 0 bases from V and 6 bases from J, leaving 11 bases between. Per the germline V gene, CDR1 is MNHEY and CDR2 is SVGAGI. The CDR3 reads CASSYSRGAHGYTF. CDR3 nucleotides: TGTGCCAGCAGTTACTCGAGGGGGGCGCATGGCTACACCTTC.

This clonotype was seen a few times. The chain employs TRBV20-1 and TRBJ1-4; TRBD1 agrees at 7 bases. Germline V gene lookup returns CDR1 DFQATT and CDR2 SNEGSKA (reference sequence). V was clipped by 4 bases and J by 7 bases; unmatched bases: 9. The CDR3 spans 14 residues. The CDR3 here is CSATPGTDREKLFF. The CDR3, as DNA: TGCAGTGCTACCCCCGGGACAGATCGTGAAAAACTGTTTTTT.